This T cell receptor (beta chain) was identified in a study of lymphopenia after photon versus proton radiotherapy. Here immunoSEQ multiplex PCR was the method, and the copy in TCRdb shows in-frame clones only, minus some. The data contain approximately 47,000 clones, less than 90% of them singletons. Overall study results and limits: After the lymphocyte nadir, photon-treated repertoires showed oligoclonal expansion, especially of CD8+ Temra cells. Better survival with proton therapy was suggested as possible, not demonstrated. Larger post-nadir TCR diversity loss correlated inversely with survival in deceased patients.

Remarks on this clone: Its antigen is still unknown.

This CDR3 spans 15 amino acids. Between the trimmed V and J ends, which lost 4 bases and 9 bases, there was a span of 19 bases. The V gene's germline CDR1 is GTSNPN and CDR2 SVGIG (reference sequence). The sequenced sample was peripheral blood, obtained from a patient treated with photon-based radiotherapy. The clonotype originates from a man aged 40-50 years with gastric cancer. The chain employs TRBV30 and TRBJ1-6; D possibly corresponds to TRBD1 (5 bases). The CDR3 DNA reads as TGTGCCTGGACCACAGGTGCGCCCGGGGGTTCACCCCTCCACTTT. Translated, it gives CAWTTGAPGGSPLHF. The whole variable domain, filled in from reference TRBV30 and TRBJ1-6, reads SQTIHQWPATLVQPVGSPLSLECTVEGTSNPNLYWYRQAAGRGLQLLFYSVGIGQISSEVPQNLSASRPQDRQFILSSKKLLLSDSGFYLCAWTTGAPGGSPLHFGNGTRLTVT.